This T cell receptor beta chain emerged from a study of PD-1 blockade in mismatch repair-deficient tumors. Using immunoSEQ multiplex PCR, the repertoire was profiled, and TCRdb retains in-frame clones only, with some absent. In the table there are tens of thousands of clones, more than 75% of which are singletons. Mismatch repair deficiency was confirmed in all patients, by PCR or immunohistochemistry. Overall study results and limits: Tumor-resident clones, often undetectable pretreatment in blood, expanded then contracted after pembrolizumab.

On this clone itself: Its antigen is undetermined.

J was trimmed by 4 bases and V by 7 bases; bases with no gene match: 5. Germline V CDR1 and CDR2: LNHDA, SQIVND (reference sequence). The CDR3 totals 14 residues. The chain combines TRBV19 with TRBJ2-1; 9 bases are shared with TRBD1. This clonotype was obtained from an adult with mismatch repair-deficient cancer. Sequencing was performed on peripheral blood, taken 2 weeks after starting pembrolizumab. The CDR3 DNA follows: TGTGCCAGTACCTGGACAGGGGCTTACAATGAGCAGTTCTTC. It encodes CASTWTGAYNEQFF.